This T cell receptor (beta chain) was captured by sequencing in a study of blood T cell repertoires in COVID-19. CDR1 is SGHRS and CDR2 is YFSETQ in the germline V gene. The CDR3 sequence is 17 residues long. Trimming cost V 5 bases and J 3 bases, with 24 bases left between them. Using immunoSEQ multiplex PCR, the repertoire was profiled, and TCRdb retains in-frame clones only, with some absent. The table includes approximately 64,000 clones, around nine tenths detected once. Sample: peripheral blood. The rearrangement joins TRBV5-1 to TRBJ2-7; weak D call: TRBD1 (6 bases). This TCR was recovered from a man aged 65-85 years with acute or convalescent COVID-19. CDR3 loop: CASSDPSKRTAYYEQYF. As DNA, the CDR3 is TGCGCCAGCAGTGATCCTTCCAAAAGGACAGCTTACTACGAGCAGTACTTC.